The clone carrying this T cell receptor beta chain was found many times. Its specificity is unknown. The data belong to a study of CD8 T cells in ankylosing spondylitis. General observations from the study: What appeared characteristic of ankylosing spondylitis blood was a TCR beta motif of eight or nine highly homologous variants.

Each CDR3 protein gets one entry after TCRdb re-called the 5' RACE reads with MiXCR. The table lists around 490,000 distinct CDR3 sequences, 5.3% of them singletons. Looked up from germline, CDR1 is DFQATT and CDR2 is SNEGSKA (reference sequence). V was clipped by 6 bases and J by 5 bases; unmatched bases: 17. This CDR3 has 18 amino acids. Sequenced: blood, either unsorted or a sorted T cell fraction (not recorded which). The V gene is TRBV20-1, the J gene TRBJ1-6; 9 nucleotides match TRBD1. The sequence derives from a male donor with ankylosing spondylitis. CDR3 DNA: TGCAGTGCCGCGGGGCCTCCGGGACAGGGAAAGGATAATTCACCCCTCCACTTT. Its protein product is CSAAGPPGQGKDNSPLHF.